A single T cell receptor beta chain is shown here with its context. This record comes from a study of somatic mutations in cytotoxic T cells in rheumatoid arthritis. Whole-study context: The researchers flow-sorted some T-cell populations stained with V beta antibodies and got nearly 100% purity, and these included V beta1+ cells sequenced for TCRB.

The data were produced by immunoSEQ multiplex PCR, yet TCRdb's version contains in-frame clones alone and is incomplete. The profile shows some 30,000 clones, around 90% of them singletons. The CDR3 consists of 16 residues. Separation of CD4+ and CD8+ cells was performed by positive magnetic bead selection, and purity was verified by flow cytometry. Sequencing was done on a sample of CD8+ T cells sorted from blood. This chain joins TRBV21-1 and TRBJ2-5; the table names TRBD1, a call not compared with the DNA. TRBV21-1 is assigned pseudogene status. The source is an adult with rheumatoid arthritis. This CDR3 reads CASSNKARQGKETQYF. In nucleotides, the CDR3 is TGTGCCAGCAGCAACAAAGCGAGACAGGGGAAAGAGACCCAGTACTTC.